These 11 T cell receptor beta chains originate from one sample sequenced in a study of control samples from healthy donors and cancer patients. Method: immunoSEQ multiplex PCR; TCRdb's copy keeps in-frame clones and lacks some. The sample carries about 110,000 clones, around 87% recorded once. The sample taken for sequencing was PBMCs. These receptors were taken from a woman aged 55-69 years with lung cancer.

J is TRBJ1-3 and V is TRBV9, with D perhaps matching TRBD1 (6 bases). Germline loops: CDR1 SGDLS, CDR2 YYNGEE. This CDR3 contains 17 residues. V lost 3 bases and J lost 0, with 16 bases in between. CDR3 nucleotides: TGTGCCAGCAGCGCCAGACAGGAATACTACTCTGGAAACACCATATATTTT. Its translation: CASSARQEYYSGNTIYF.

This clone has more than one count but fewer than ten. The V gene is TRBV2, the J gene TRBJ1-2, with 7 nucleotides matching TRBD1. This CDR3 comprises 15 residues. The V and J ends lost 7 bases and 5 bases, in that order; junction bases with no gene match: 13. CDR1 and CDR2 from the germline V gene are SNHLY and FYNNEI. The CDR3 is CASTEGQYPIYGYTF. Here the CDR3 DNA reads TGTGCCAGCACCGAGGGACAGTATCCGATTTATGGCTACACCTTC. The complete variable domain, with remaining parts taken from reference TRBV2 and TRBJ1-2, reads EPEVTQTPSHQVTQMGQEVILRCVPISNHLYFYWYRQILGQKVEFLVSFYNNEISEKSEIFDDQFSVERPDGSNFTLKIRSTKLEDSAMYFCASTEGQYPIYGYTFGSGTRLTVV.

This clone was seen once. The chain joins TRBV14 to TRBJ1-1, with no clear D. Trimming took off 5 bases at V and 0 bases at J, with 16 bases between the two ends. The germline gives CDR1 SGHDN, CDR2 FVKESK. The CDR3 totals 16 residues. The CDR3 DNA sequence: TGTGCCAGCAGCAAGTGGGCCATAAGTTTGAACACTGAAGCTTTCTTT. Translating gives CASSKWAISLNTEAFF.

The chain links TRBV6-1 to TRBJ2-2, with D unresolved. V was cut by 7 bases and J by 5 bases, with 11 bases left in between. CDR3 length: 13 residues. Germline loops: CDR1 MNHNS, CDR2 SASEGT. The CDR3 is CASTPLLTGELFF. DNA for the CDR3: TGTGCCAGCACCCCCTTACTAACCGGGGAGCTGTTTTTT.

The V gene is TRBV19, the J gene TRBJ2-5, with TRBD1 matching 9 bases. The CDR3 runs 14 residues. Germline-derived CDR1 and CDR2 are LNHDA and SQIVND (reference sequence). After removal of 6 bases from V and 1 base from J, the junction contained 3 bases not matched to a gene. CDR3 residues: CASSRTGAQETQYF. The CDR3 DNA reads TGTGCCAGTAGCCGGACAGGGGCCCAAGAGACCCAGTACTTC.

As DNA, the CDR3 is TGTGCCAGCAGCTTGACACCTTTGGGGCAGGGGGCAAGAAATGAAAAACTGTTTTTT. Its protein is CASSLTPLGQGARNEKLFF. The rearrangement joins TRBV7-9 to TRBJ1-4; 8 nucleotides match TRBD1. With 3 bases clipped from V and 5 bases from J, the junction kept 17 bases outside the gene matches. Germline CDR1 is SEHNR and CDR2 is FQNEAQ (reference sequence). This CDR3 spans 19 amino acids.

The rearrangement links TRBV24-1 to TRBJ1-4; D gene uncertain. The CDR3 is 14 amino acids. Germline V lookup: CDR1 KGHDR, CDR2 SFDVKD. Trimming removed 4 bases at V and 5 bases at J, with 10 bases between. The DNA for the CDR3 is TGTGCCACCAGTGAGAGTAGCGTCAATGAAAAACTGTTTTTT. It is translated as CATSESSVNEKLFF.

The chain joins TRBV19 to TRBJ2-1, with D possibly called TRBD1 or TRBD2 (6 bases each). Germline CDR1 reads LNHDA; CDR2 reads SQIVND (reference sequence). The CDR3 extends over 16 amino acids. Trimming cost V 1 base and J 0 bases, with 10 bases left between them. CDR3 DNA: TGTGCCAGTAGTATAGGAGGGGGGAACTCCTACAATGAGCAGTTCTTC. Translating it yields CASSIGGGNSYNEQFF.

The CDR3 is CASSPPEGPVRAFF. The CDR3 DNA reads as TGTGCCAGCTCACCCCCGGAGGGGCCCGTTAGGGCTTTCTTT. The genes are TRBV18 and TRBJ1-1; D perhaps matches TRBD1 (5 bases). The CDR3 is made up of 14 amino acids. Looked up from germline, CDR1 is KGHSH and CDR2 is LQKENI. Between the trimmed V and J ends, which lost 3 bases and 11 bases, there was a span of 19 bases. Using reference TRBV18 and TRBJ1-1 for the parts outside the CDR3, the full variable domain is NAGVMQNPRHLVRRRGQEARLRCSPMKGHSHVYWYRQLPEEGLKFMVYLQKENIIDESGMPKERFSAEFPKEGPSILRIQQVVRGDSAAYFCASSPPEGPVRAFFGQGTRLTVV.

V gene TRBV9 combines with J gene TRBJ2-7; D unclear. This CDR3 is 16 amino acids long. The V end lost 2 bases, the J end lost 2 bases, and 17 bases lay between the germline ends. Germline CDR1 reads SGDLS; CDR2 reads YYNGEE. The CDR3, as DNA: TGTGCCAGCAGCGTCATAGAAGACTGGCTGACCTACGAGCAGTACTTC. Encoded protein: CASSVIEDWLTYEQYF.

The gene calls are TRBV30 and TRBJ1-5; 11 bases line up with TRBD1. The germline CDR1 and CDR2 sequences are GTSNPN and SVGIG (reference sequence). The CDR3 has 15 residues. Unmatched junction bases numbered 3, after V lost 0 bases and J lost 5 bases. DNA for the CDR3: TGTGCCTGGAGTGTCGGGACAGGGGGGGATCAGCCCCAGCATTTT. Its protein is CAWSVGTGGDQPQHF.